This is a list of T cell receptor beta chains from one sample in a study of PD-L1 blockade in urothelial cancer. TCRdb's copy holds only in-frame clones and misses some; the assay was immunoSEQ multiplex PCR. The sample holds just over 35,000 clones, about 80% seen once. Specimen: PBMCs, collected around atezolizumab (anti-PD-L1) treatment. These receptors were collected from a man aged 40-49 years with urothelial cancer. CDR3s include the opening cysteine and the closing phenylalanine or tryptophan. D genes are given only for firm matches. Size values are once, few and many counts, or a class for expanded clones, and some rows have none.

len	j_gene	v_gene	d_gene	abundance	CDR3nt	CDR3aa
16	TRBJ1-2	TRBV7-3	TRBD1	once	TGTGCCAGCAGCTCCCGCCCGGGACAGGACTTCTCTGGCTACACCTTC	CASSSRPGQDFSGYTF
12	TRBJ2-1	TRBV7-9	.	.	TGTGCCAGCAGTCCACTAGCCCATGAGCAGTTCTTC	CASSPLAHEQFF
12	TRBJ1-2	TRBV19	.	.	TGTGCCAGTAGCCTTGGTCAGTATGGCTACACCTTC	CASSLGQYGYTF
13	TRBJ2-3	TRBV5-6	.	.	TGTGCCAGCAGCCGGGACTTACGAAATACGCAGTATTTT	CASSRDLRNTQYF
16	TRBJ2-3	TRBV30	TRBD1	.	TGTGCCTGGGGCCCGGCCCGGGACAGGGCTCGACATACGCAGTATTTT	CAWGPARDRARHTQYF
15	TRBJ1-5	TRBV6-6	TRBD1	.	TGTGCCAGCAGCCGCGACAGGGGAAGGGTCCAGCCCCAGCATTTT	CASSRDRGRVQPQHF
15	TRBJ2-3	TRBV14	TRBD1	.	TGTGCCAGCACTCGACAGGGTTCTAGCACAGATACGCAGTATTTT	CASTRQGSSTDTQYF
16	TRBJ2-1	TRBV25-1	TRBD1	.	TGTGCCAGCAGTGAGCAAGGACAGGGACTCTACAATGAGCAGTTCTTC	CASSEQGQGLYNEQFF
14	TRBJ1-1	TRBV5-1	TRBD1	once	TGCGCCAGCATCGACAGGGCGGGGAACACTGAAGCTTTCTTT	CASIDRAGNTEAFF
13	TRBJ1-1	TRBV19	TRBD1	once	TGTGCGATCCGGGACAGATTGAACACTGAAGCTTTCTTT	CAIRDRLNTEAFF
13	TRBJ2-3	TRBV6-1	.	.	TGTGCCAGCAGTGATCAGGGGACAGATACGCAGTATTTT	CASSDQGTDTQYF
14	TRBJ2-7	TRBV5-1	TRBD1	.	TGCGCCAGCAGACGGGACAGGGCAGGGTACGAGCAGTACTTC	CASRRDRAGYEQYF
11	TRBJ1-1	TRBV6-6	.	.	TGTGCCAGCAGGCCCAGGGATGAAGCTTTCTTT	CASRPRDEAFF
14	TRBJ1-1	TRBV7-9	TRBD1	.	TGTGCCAGCAGCGGGGGAGGTGAGACAGGGGAAGCTTTCTTT	CASSGGGETGEAFF
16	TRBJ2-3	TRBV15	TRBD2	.	TGTGCCACCAGCTGGGGACTAGCGGGCAGCACAGATACGCAGTATTTT	CATSWGLAGSTDTQYF
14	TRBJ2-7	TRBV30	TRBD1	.	TGTGCCTTGGGACAGGGGCAATTTTTGAGGGAGCAGTACTTC	CALGQGQFLREQYF
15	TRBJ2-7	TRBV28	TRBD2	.	TGTGCCAGCAGTCCCCTGGGTAGCGGGGGCTACGAGCAGTACTTC	CASSPLGSGGYEQYF
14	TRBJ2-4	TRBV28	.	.	TGTGCCAGCAGATCTGACAGTGCCAAAAACATTCAGTACTTC	CASRSDSAKNIQYF
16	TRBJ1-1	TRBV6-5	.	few	TGTGCCAGCAGTTACTCTACAAACAGGAGGAACACTGAAGCTTTCTTT	CASSYSTNRRNTEAFF
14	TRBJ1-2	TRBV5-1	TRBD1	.	TGCGCCAGCAGCTTGACAGGGGGTAGATATGGCTACACCTTC	CASSLTGGRYGYTF
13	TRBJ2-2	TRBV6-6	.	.	TGTGCCACCTCAGGGTCGAACACCGGGGAGCTGTTTTTT	CATSGSNTGELFF
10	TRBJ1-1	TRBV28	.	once	TGTGCCAGCATGAGGGTGTTCGCTTTCTTT	CASMRVFAFF
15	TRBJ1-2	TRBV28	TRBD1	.	TGTGCCAGCAGTCCTCGGGACAGGAACCTCTATGGCTACACCTTC	CASSPRDRNLYGYTF
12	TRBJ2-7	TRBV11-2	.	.	TGTGCCAGCAGCCCCCCCCTCTTGGAGCAGTACTTC	CASSPPLLEQYF
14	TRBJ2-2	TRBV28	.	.	TGTGCCAGCATAATCAGGGGCCGAACCGGGGAGCTGTTTTTT	CASIIRGRTGELFF
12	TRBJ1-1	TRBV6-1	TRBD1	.	TGTGCCAGCACTACAGGGGACACTGAAGCTTTCTTT	CASTTGDTEAFF